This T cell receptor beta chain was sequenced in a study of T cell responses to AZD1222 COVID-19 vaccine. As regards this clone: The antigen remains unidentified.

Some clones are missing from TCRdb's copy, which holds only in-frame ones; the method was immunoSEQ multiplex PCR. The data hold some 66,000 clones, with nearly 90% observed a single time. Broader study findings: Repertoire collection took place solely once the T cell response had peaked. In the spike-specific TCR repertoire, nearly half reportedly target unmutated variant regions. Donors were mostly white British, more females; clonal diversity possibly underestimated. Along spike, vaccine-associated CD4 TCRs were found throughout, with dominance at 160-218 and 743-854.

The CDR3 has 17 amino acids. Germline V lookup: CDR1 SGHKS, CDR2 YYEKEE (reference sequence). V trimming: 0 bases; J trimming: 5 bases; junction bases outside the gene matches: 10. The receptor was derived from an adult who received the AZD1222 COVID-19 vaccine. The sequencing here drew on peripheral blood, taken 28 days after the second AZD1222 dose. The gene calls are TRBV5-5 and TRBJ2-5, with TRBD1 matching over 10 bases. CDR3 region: CASSLVARQGAFETQYF. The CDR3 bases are TGTGCCAGCAGCTTGGTGGCGAGACAGGGGGCTTTTGAGACCCAGTACTTC.